This note documents a single T cell receptor (beta chain) sequence. These data are taken from a study of control samples from healthy donors and cancer patients. CDR1 is MNHEY and CDR2 is SMNVEV in the germline V gene (reference sequence). The CDR3 sequence is 13 residues long. Trimming shortened V by 6 bases and J by 3 bases, and 11 bases separated the two germline ends. Produced via immunoSEQ multiplex PCR; TCRdb's table is partial and in-frame only. The sample lists about 130,000 clones; approximately 90% were seen once. This clonotype was obtained from a man younger than 35 in good health. The chain employs TRBV27 and TRBJ1-1; D remains unclear. Input material: blood. The CDR3 sequence: CASRWTVYTEAFF. The CDR3 nucleotides are TGTGCCAGCAGATGGACTGTGTACACTGAAGCTTTCTTT.